This TCR beta chain was identified in a study of shared clonotypes between healthy human individuals. Overall study results and limits: What limited the represented genetic and exposure-history diversity was the small number of donors.

Here immunoSEQ multiplex PCR was the method, and the copy in TCRdb shows in-frame clones only, minus some. The sample carries about 980,000 clones, approximately 76% recorded once. All donors were healthy HIV-negative adults lacking recent acute infections or vaccinations. Researchers partitioned CD4+ cells into CD45RA+ naive and CD45RA-negative memory subsets. Note on this clone: Antigen unknown.

Trimming at V came to 8 bases and at J to 1 base, leaving 7 bases not matched to a gene. Germline V gives CDR1 SNHLY, CDR2 FYNNEI. The CDR3 spans 14 residues. The receptor was derived from a young man in good health. Sample: memory CD4+ T cells sorted from blood. Subset given: CD45RA-negative fraction. V gene TRBV2 combines with J gene TRBJ1-2, with TRBD1 matching over 7 bases. The CDR3 DNA reads TGTGCCAGCCTCACAGGGGAAATTAACTATGGCTACACCTTC. This encodes CASLTGEINYGYTF.